The 29 T cell receptor beta chains below were found in one sample sequenced in a study of shared clonotypes between healthy human individuals. Only in-frame clones appear in the TCRdb table, and some are missing; sequencing was by immunoSEQ multiplex PCR. The sample holds around 500,000 clones, around three quarters seen once. Sequenced material: PBMCs. Every receptor here comes from a woman between 40 and 50 years old in good health. Some clones in this sample may be carry-over from other donors' samples.

This chain links TRBV10-3 with TRBJ2-5; TRBD1 matches at 9 bases. This CDR3 region has 15 residues. V lost 2 bases and J lost 2; bases outside the gene matches: 3. Germline values: CDR1 ENHRY, CDR2 SYGVKD. CDR3 coding DNA: TGTGCCATCAGTGAGCCTGGACAGGGGCAAGAGACCCAGTACTTC. Amino acids: CAISEPGQGQETQYF.

The chain carries TRBV4-2 and TRBJ2-5; D possibly matches TRBD1 or TRBD2 (5 bases each). The CDR3 loop spans 15 amino acids. V was cut by 5 bases and J by 1 base, with 14 bases left in between. The germline gives CDR1 LGHNA, CDR2 YNFKEQ. The CDR3 DNA is TGTGCCAGCAGCTATATAGGGGACCGCCAAGAGACCCAGTACTTC. Encoded protein: CASSYIGDRQETQYF.

DNA of the CDR3: TGTGCCAGCAGCCAAGTACTAGCGGGAGAAACCGGGGAGCTGTTTTTT. This sequence encodes CASSQVLAGETGELFF. The V and J genes are TRBV4-2 and TRBJ2-2; 11 nucleotides align to TRBD2. V lost 1 base and J lost 5; bases outside the gene matches: 3. In germline, CDR1 is LGHNA, CDR2 YNFKEQ. The CDR3 totals 16 residues.

A remark on this clone: It may be a read error: a sequence one base away is much more abundant. The chain couples TRBV5-1 to TRBJ2-5; the D gene is possibly TRBD1 (6 bases). Trimming left V 8 bases short and J 5 bases short, with 13 bases between. The CDR3 spans 12 residues. CDR1 and CDR2 (germline): SGHRS, YFSETQ. CDR3 nucleotide sequence: TGCGCCAGTTCAGGGGACACGGAGACCCAGTACTTC. This gives the protein CASSGDTETQYF. The variable domain in full, with the rest retrieved from reference TRBV5-1 and TRBJ2-5, is KAGVTQTPRYLIKTRGQQVTLSCSPISGHRSVSWYQQTPGQGLQFLFEYFSETQRNKGNFPGRFSGRQFSNSRSEMNVSTLELGDSALYLCASSGDTETQYFGPGTRLLVL.

This sequence joins TRBV6-5 and TRBJ2-5; 7 bases line up with TRBD1. CDR1 is MNHEY and CDR2 is SVGAGI in the germline V gene. The trim removed 6 bases at V and 5 bases at J, leaving 12 bases unmatched. The CDR3 extends over 15 amino acids. The CDR3: CASSPDRARVETQYF. The CDR3 DNA reads TGTGCCAGCAGCCCTGACAGGGCTCGGGTTGAGACCCAGTACTTC.

J is TRBJ1-2 and V is TRBV6-1; D not certain. The germline CDR1 and CDR2 sequences are MNHNS and SASEGT. The CDR3 spans 15 residues. Trimming took off 5 bases at V and 0 bases at J, with 13 bases between the two ends. CDR3 sequence (DNA): TGTGCCAGCAGTCCCCTCCCGGCACCTAACTATGGCTACACCTTC. Protein product: CASSPLPAPNYGYTF.

DNA of the CDR3: TGTGCCAGCTCTGAGCGGAGAAAGAACACCGGGGAGCTGTTTTTT. It is translated as CASSERRKNTGELFF. This chain uses TRBV18 with TRBJ2-2; weak D call: TRBD2 (5 bases). Germline CDR1 KGHSH, CDR2 LQKENI. This CDR3 has 15 amino acids. V lost 6 bases, J lost 1 base, and 12 bases lay in between. Complete variable domain (other parts from reference TRBV18 and TRBJ2-2): NAGVMQNPRHLVRRRGQEARLRCSPMKGHSHVYWYRQLPEEGLKFMVYLQKENIIDESGMPKERFSAEFPKEGPSILRIQQVVRGDSAAYFCASSERRKNTGELFFGEGSRLTVL.

This clone came up many times. Other DNA variants within this sample encode the same CDR3. This rearrangement joins TRBV5-4 to TRBJ2-7, with a weak D call TRBD2 (6 bases). Germline CDR1 reads SGHNT; CDR2 reads YYREEE (reference sequence). The V end lost 1 base, the J end lost 5 bases, and 13 bases lay between the germline ends. The CDR3 contains 14 residues. CDR3 bases: TGTGCCAGCAGCTTGTTCGGGAGTCCCCACGAGCAGTACTTC. This codes for CASSLFGSPHEQYF.

This chain uses TRBV9 with TRBJ2-2; 10 bases are shared with TRBD2. The length of the CDR3 is 17 residues. CDR1 SGDLS and CDR2 YYNGEE come from the germline V gene. J lost 6 bases, V lost 1 base, and 9 bases had no gene match. CDR3 in amino acids: CASSVSRLAGASGELFF. DNA of the CDR3: TGTGCCAGCAGCGTAAGTCGCCTAGCGGGAGCCTCCGGGGAGCTGTTTTTT.

The rearrangement links TRBV6-1 to TRBJ2-3; either TRBD1 or TRBD2 may supply D (5 bases each). CDR3 size: 15 residues. Germline V lookup: CDR1 MNHNS, CDR2 SASEGT. The germline V and J ends were trimmed by 6 bases and 0 bases, with 13 bases remaining between them. The CDR3 nucleotides are TGTGCCAGCAGGGCGGCCGGGGCTAGCACAGATACGCAGTATTTT. It encodes CASRAAGASTDTQYF.

This clone was observed at least ten times. The chain recombines TRBV28 with TRBJ2-1, with no clear D. This CDR3 is 16 amino acids long. V was clipped by 3 bases and J by 2 bases, with 14 bases between them. Germline V CDR1 and CDR2: MDHEN, SYDVKM. CDR3: CASSFLLANTYNEQFF. In DNA form, the CDR3 reads TGTGCCAGCAGTTTCCTCCTGGCTAACACCTACAATGAGCAGTTCTTC.

CDR3: CATQPAGSYEQYF. DNA of the CDR3: TGTGCCACACAGCCCGCAGGGAGCTACGAGCAGTACTTC. The chain links TRBV10-3 to TRBJ2-7; D may correspond to TRBD1 or TRBD2 (5 bases each). Per the germline V gene, CDR1 is ENHRY and CDR2 is SYGVKD. This CDR3 contains 13 residues. The V gene lost 10 bases and the J gene lost 3 bases, with 16 bases spanning the gap.

The chain carries TRBV14 and TRBJ2-1, with D tentatively TRBD2 (5 bases). The CDR3 is 13 residues long. Germline V lookup: CDR1 SGHDN, CDR2 FVKESK. Trimming cost V 4 bases and J 6 bases, with 10 bases left between them. The CDR3 DNA sequence: TGTGCCAGCAGCCCATGGACTCTCAATGAGCAGTTCTTC. It codes for CASSPWTLNEQFF.

The chain has TRBV28 and TRBJ1-1, with a tentative D call TRBD1 (6 bases). With 2 bases removed from V and 11 bases from J, the gap between germline ends came to 21 bases. The length of the CDR3 is 15 residues. Germline V lookup: CDR1 MDHEN, CDR2 SYDVKM. The CDR3 DNA reads as TGTGCCAGCAGTTTAGTGGGGGGCGGACTGGTCGGGGCTTTCTTT. As protein: CASSLVGGGLVGAFF.

The chain is built from TRBV29-1 and TRBJ2-2; TRBD2 matches 8 bases. The CDR3 spans 12 residues. Germline V CDR1 and CDR2: SQVTM, ANQGSEA. Losses at the gene ends were 7 bases for V and 7 bases for J; bases not matched to a gene: 5. The chain's CDR3 is CSASSGSGELFF. Here the CDR3 DNA reads TGCAGCGCCAGCAGCGGGAGCGGGGAGCTGTTTTTT.

This clone was found once. V usage is TRBV6-5 and J usage is TRBJ2-7, with D possibly TRBD1 on 5 matching bases. Germline CDR1 is MNHEY and CDR2 is SVGAGI. CDR3 length equals 12 residues. Deletions cut 6 bases from V and 2 bases from J, with 8 bases between. CDR3 sequence (DNA): TGTGCCAGCAGGGACACTGCCTACGAGCAGTACTTC. This encodes CASRDTAYEQYF.

The chain joins TRBV28 to TRBJ2-7; 8 bases fit TRBD1. The ends lost 0 bases at V and 4 bases at J; junction bases unmatched: 5. The CDR3 has 15 amino acids. The germline CDR1 and CDR2 sequences are MDHEN and SYDVKM. CDR3 nucleotides: TGTGCCAGCAGTTTATGGTCGGACAGGGCGTACGAGCAGTACTTC. Its protein product is CASSLWSDRAYEQYF.

V gene TRBV5-3 combines with J gene TRBJ2-7; 9 bases map to TRBD1. TRBV5-3 has ORF status, its function being uncertain. There are 16 residues in the CDR3. The J segment lost 4 bases and the V segment lost 1 base, leaving 9 bases of the junction unmatched. CDR3 sequence reads: CARSLSPGQGVYEQYF. CDR3 nucleotide sequence: TGTGCCAGAAGCTTGTCTCCGGGACAGGGTGTTTACGAGCAGTACTTC.

This chain connects TRBV2 to TRBJ2-5; D is unclear. Per germline, CDR1 SNHLY and CDR2 FYNNEI. Deletions cut 4 bases from V and 2 bases from J, with 5 bases between. The CDR3 is made up of 12 amino acids. CDR3 protein: CASSVDQETQYF. DNA for the CDR3: TGTGCCAGCAGTGTGGATCAAGAGACCCAGTACTTC.

V usage is TRBV2 and J usage is TRBJ2-1; D uncertain. V was clipped by 7 bases and J by 8 bases, with 15 bases between them. The CDR3 is 13 residues long. Germline CDR1 is SNHLY and CDR2 is FYNNEI. The CDR3, as DNA: TGTGCCAGCAACAAAGGGTGGATCGATGAGCAGTTCTTC. This codes for CASNKGWIDEQFF. The full variable domain, rest sourced from reference TRBV2 and TRBJ2-1, is EPEVTQTPSHQVTQMGQEVILRCVPISNHLYFYWYRQILGQKVEFLVSFYNNEISEKSEIFDDQFSVERPDGSNFTLKIRSTKLEDSAMYFCASNKGWIDEQFFGPGTRLTVL.

This sequence joins TRBV27 and TRBJ2-7, with 13 positions matching TRBD2. Germline V CDR1 and CDR2: MNHEY, SMNVEV (reference sequence). This CDR3 comprises 16 residues. The V gene end was trimmed by 5 bases and the J gene end by 2 bases; junction bases not matched to a gene: 6. The CDR3 DNA sequence: TGTGCCAGCAGTCCTGGGACTAGCGGGGTAACCTACGAGCAGTACTTC. Amino acids: CASSPGTSGVTYEQYF.

The gene calls are TRBV15 and TRBJ1-1; D may be TRBD1 (6 bases). The germline V gene encodes CDR1 LNHNV and CDR2 YYDKDF (reference sequence). The CDR3 extends over 15 amino acids. Trimming cost V 2 bases and J 6 bases, with 16 bases left between them. Written as DNA, the CDR3 is TGTGCCACCAGCAGAAATAAACAGGGTGGCGCTGAAGCTTTCTTT. Its protein product is CATSRNKQGGAEAFF. Supplemented by reference TRBV15 and TRBJ1-1, the full variable domain reads DAMVIQNPRYQVTQFGKPVTLSCSQTLNHNVMYWYQQKSSQAPKLLFHYYDKDFNNEADTPDNFQSRRPNTSFCFLDIRSPGLGDTAMYLCATSRNKQGGAEAFFGQGTRLTVV.

This sequence joins TRBV5-1 and TRBJ2-3; D is unresolved. The CDR3 runs 14 residues. The V and J ends lost 4 bases and 3 bases respectively, with 12 bases between them. Germline loops: CDR1 SGHRS, CDR2 YFSETQ. The CDR3 loop is CASSVGVLTDTQYF. The CDR3 nucleotides are TGCGCCAGCAGCGTTGGGGTGTTGACAGATACGCAGTATTTT.

The genes are TRBV7-9 and TRBJ2-4; 9 bases align to TRBD1. J was trimmed by 8 bases and V by 5 bases; bases with no gene match: 10. The germline V gene has CDR1 SEHNR and CDR2 FQNEAQ (reference sequence). CDR3 size: 15 residues. In DNA form, the CDR3 reads TGTGCCAGCAGCACGCACGGGACAGGGTTACACATTCAGTACTTC. This gives the protein CASSTHGTGLHIQYF.

The genes are TRBV6-6 and TRBJ2-2, with 8 bases that match TRBD1. This CDR3 comprises 14 residues. Germline lookup yields CDR1 MNHNY and CDR2 SVGAGI (reference sequence). V lost 5 bases, J lost 3 bases, and 2 bases stayed unmatched. CDR3 in amino acids: CASSTTGDTGELFF. The CDR3 coding sequence is TGTGCCAGCAGTACGACAGGGGACACCGGGGAGCTGTTTTTT.

This clone occurred a few times. The sample carries other DNA sequences with the same CDR3. The chain carries TRBV7-2 and TRBJ2-7; 8 bases are a match to TRBD1. Unmatched junction bases numbered 6, after V lost 6 bases and J lost 2 bases. Germline assignment: CDR1 SGHTA and CDR2 FQGNSA. The CDR3 is 14 amino acids. The CDR3 sequence is CASSFGTGTYEQYF. In DNA, the CDR3 is TGTGCCAGCAGTTTCGGGACAGGAACCTACGAGCAGTACTTC.

This clone was picked up a small number of times. This sequence joins TRBV28 and TRBJ1-5; 7 positions match TRBD1. The CDR3 has 16 residues. The trim removed 6 bases at V and 0 bases at J, leaving 8 bases unmatched. Germline CDR1 is MDHEN and CDR2 is SYDVKM. The CDR3 protein is CASSSGGGYSNQPQHF. The CDR3, as DNA: TGTGCCAGCAGCTCGGGAGGGGGCTATAGCAATCAGCCCCAGCATTTT. The complete variable domain, with remaining parts taken from reference TRBV28 and TRBJ1-5, reads DVKVTQSSRYLVKRTGEKVFLECVQDMDHENMFWYRQDPGLGLRLIYFSYDVKMKEKGDIPEGYSVSREKKERFSLILESASTNQTSMYLCASSSGGGYSNQPQHFGDGTRLSIL.

Only a few counts were recorded for this clone. The gene calls are TRBV5-1 and TRBJ2-1, with TRBD2 matching over 9 bases. CDR3 length: 17 residues. Germline CDR1 reads SGHRS; CDR2 reads YFSETQ. The V segment lost 0 bases and the J segment 4 bases; nucleotides outside the gene matches: 8. This CDR3 is CASSLGTREGPYNEQFF. The CDR3 bases are TGCGCCAGCAGCTTGGGGACGCGGGAGGGCCCTTACAATGAGCAGTTCTTC.

V usage is TRBV28 and J usage is TRBJ1-5; D is undetermined. The CDR3 sequence is 14 residues long. Germline lookup yields CDR1 MDHEN and CDR2 SYDVKM. The V gene lost 7 bases and the J gene lost 12 bases, with 22 bases spanning the gap. CDR3 in amino acids: CASTPGFGPWGQHF. The CDR3 bases are TGTGCCAGCACCCCCGGATTTGGTCCCTGGGGCCAGCATTTT.